One and the same sample provided the 3 T cell receptor beta chains below, sequenced in a study of post-analysis software for immune sequencing data. Overall study results and limits: Controls had lower frequencies than patients of a handful of TRBV segments, which included TRBV5-6, TRBV5-1 and TRBV20-1.

Unique molecular identifiers tagged the TCR beta cDNA libraries. TCRdb used MiXCR to reprocess the PCR reads, holding one entry per CDR3 protein. The sample contains about 460,000 distinct CDR3 sequences, around 40% of which appear only once. These receptors' antigens are unknown. Source material: blood. The receptors originated from a girl aged 10-17 years with multiple sclerosis.

The V gene is TRBV5-1, the J gene TRBJ2-3; TRBD2 aligns across 8 bases. From germline, CDR1 is SGHRS and CDR2 YFSETQ. The trim removed 5 bases at V and 5 bases at J, leaving 10 bases unmatched. This CDR3 comprises 15 residues. The CDR3, as DNA: TGCGCCAGCAGACGTAGCGGGAATCCAGGAGATACGCAGTATTTT. Residues: CASRRSGNPGDTQYF.

The chain is built from TRBV15 and TRBJ2-1; possible D gene TRBD2, 5 bases. CDR1 is LNHNV and CDR2 is YYDKDF in the germline V gene (reference sequence). V lost 0 bases, J lost 7 bases, and 22 bases lay in between. This CDR3 region has 18 residues. The CDR3 loop is CATSRDLRTPSSGNEQFF. The CDR3 bases are TGTGCCACCAGCAGAGATCTTAGAACCCCCTCTTCGGGGAATGAGCAGTTCTTC.

This clonotype was observed a handful of times. This chain uses TRBV12-3 or TRBV12-4 with TRBJ2-7, with D hard to call. V was pared by 5 bases and J by 3 bases, with 11 bases between. There are 13 residues in the CDR3. CDR3 sequence: CASSLPPVYEQYF. Written as DNA, the CDR3 is TGTGCCAGCAGTCTCCCCCCAGTCTACGAGCAGTACTTC.